This T cell receptor (beta chain) was profiled in a study of somatic mutations in cytotoxic T cells in rheumatoid arthritis. About the research overall: A roughly 33 ml EDTA sample of patient blood was drawn right after diagnosis, before any treatment. General study findings and limits: The slightly lower representation of TRBV07 among rheumatoid arthritis patients did not undergo correction for multiple comparisons. The study found no significant difference in CD8+ T-cell clonality between rheumatoid arthritis patients and age-matched healthy controls. Only rheumatoid arthritis patients, not healthy controls, showed CD8+ clonality increasing with age.

Clones were sequenced by immunoSEQ multiplex PCR, and TCRdb holds only the in-frame ones, with some missing. The sample records more than 7,000 clones, over 60% being singletons. The CDR3 spans 16 residues. The germline gives CDR1 MRHNA, CDR2 SNTAGT. Trimming cost V 0 bases and J 5 bases; bases outside gene matches: 7. As concerns this clone: Its target is not known.

What was sequenced was CD8+ T cells sorted from blood. The TCR originated in an adult with rheumatoid arthritis. The rearrangement links TRBV6-4 to TRBJ2-3; 8 nucleotides line up with TRBD2. CDR3 amino acids: CASSDSITGGKDTQYF. CDR3 nucleotides: TGTGCCAGCAGTGACTCGATAACGGGAGGGAAAGATACGCAGTATTTT.